Listed here is a single T cell receptor (beta chain). Its matching antigen is unknown. The data were obtained in a study of STAT5B mutations in CD4+ large granular lymphocyte leukemia. Study-level findings and limits: Without HLA matching, higher CD4+ than CD8+ T-LGLL clonality could reflect small sample size. Top patient clones used TRBV06 genes more often: 8/27 versus 2/35 in controls.

Sequencing was performed with immunoSEQ multiplex PCR; in TCRdb, only in-frame clones are kept and a portion is missing. In the table there are more than 1,200 clones, over 75% of which are singletons. Bead-separated CD4+, CD4+CD8+, CD57+ or CD56+ fractions, or PBMC, were used. The CDR3 is made up of 16 amino acids. The sequencing input was PBMCs. The receptor's source is a man in his sixties or seventies with CD4+ T-cell large granular lymphocyte leukemia. V usage is TRBV1 and J usage is TRBJ2-3; the table's TRBD2 call for D was not verified on the DNA. TRBV1 is an annotated pseudogene. The CDR3 bases are TGCACCAGCAGCCAAGAGGCGGGAGAGGATACAGATACGCAGTATTTT. This codes for CTSSQEAGEDTDTQYF.